This TCR beta chain was sequenced in a study of OX40 agonist ivuxolimab in advanced cancers. Whole-study results and caveats: With doses of 0.1 to 3.0 mg/kg, CD4+ and CD8+ blood T cells had undergone clonal expansion by week 6.

As for this clone: The antigen remains unidentified.

The assay was immunoSEQ multiplex PCR, and TCRdb's table has in-frame clones only and misses some. The profile shows approximately 89,000 clones, over 75% of them singletons. Trimming removed 6 bases from V and 2 bases from J, with 13 bases in between. The CDR3 is made up of 13 amino acids. Germline values: CDR1 GTSNPN, CDR2 SVGIG (reference sequence). The rearrangement joins TRBV30 to TRBJ2-5; D is perhaps TRBD1 or TRBD2 (7 bases each). This clonotype originated in an adult with an advanced solid tumor such as melanoma, head and neck, liver or kidney cancer. This sample comprised CD4+ or CD8+ T cells sorted from blood, obtained in a trial of the OX40 agonist ivuxolimab. CDR3 in amino acids: CACMQGGQETQYF. The CDR3 DNA reads as TGTGCCTGCATGCAGGGGGGGCAAGAGACCCAGTACTTC.